One and the same sample provided the 10 T cell receptor beta chains below, sequenced in a study of T cell repertoires in ileal Crohn's disease. The data were produced by immunoSEQ multiplex PCR, yet TCRdb's version contains in-frame clones alone and is incomplete. The table includes about 17,000 clones, less than 65% detected once. The sample was ileal tissue. The receptors were sampled from an adult with Crohn's disease.

This clone was recorded a few times. The rearrangement uses TRBV18 and TRBJ2-1, with TRBD1 matching 10 bases. The CDR3 totals 14 residues. CDR1 is KGHSH, CDR2 LQKENI, per germline. V lost 5 bases to trimming and J lost 6 bases; unmatched junction nucleotides: 4. CDR3 DNA sequence: TGTGCCAGCTCAAAGGGACAGGGGATCAATGAGCAGTTCTTC. Protein product: CASSKGQGINEQFF.

J is TRBJ2-1 and V is TRBV27, with TRBD1 identical over 9 bases. V lost 6 bases to trimming and J lost 4 bases; unmatched junction nucleotides: 7. CDR1 MNHEY and CDR2 SMNVEV come from the germline V gene (reference sequence). The CDR3 contains 15 residues. The CDR3 spells CASRQDRGPYNEQFF. Written as DNA, the CDR3 is TGTGCCAGCAGACAGGACAGGGGCCCTTACAATGAGCAGTTCTTC.

In this sample, this clone turned up once. A read error may produce the germline difference seen at one junction end. The rearrangement links TRBV6-5 to TRBJ1-3, with 7 bases fitting TRBD1. Looked up from germline, CDR1 is MNHEY and CDR2 is SVGAGI. The CDR3 runs 15 residues. Here the CDR3 DNA reads TGTGCCAGCAGACGGGACAGAAGCTCTGGAAACACCACATATTTT. This translates into CASRRDRSSGNTTYF.

The chain carries TRBV19 and TRBJ2-7; perhaps TRBD2 as D (5 bases). The length of the CDR3 is 14 residues. Germline lookup yields CDR1 LNHDA and CDR2 SQIVND (reference sequence). Trimming shortened V by 5 bases and J by 3 bases, and 14 bases separated the two germline ends. CDR3 loop: CASSLAPGYYEQYF. The CDR3 region has the DNA TGTGCCAGTAGTTTAGCACCGGGGTACTACGAGCAGTACTTC.

The chain employs TRBV5-1 and TRBJ2-7; D is possibly TRBD2 (6 bases). Germline V lookup: CDR1 SGHRS, CDR2 YFSETQ. With 2 bases removed from V and 2 bases from J, the gap between germline ends came to 11 bases. The CDR3 is made up of 14 amino acids. CDR3 sequence (DNA): TGCGCCAGCAGCTTCGGCGGGACGACCTACGAGCAGTACTTC. This codes for CASSFGGTTYEQYF.

The chain employs TRBV4-2 and TRBJ1-6; D remains ambiguous. In germline, CDR1 is LGHNA, CDR2 YNFKEQ. There are 14 residues in the CDR3. V lost 4 bases and J lost 9, with 13 bases in between. Written as DNA, the CDR3 is TGTGCCAGCAGCCTCCATGACACCTCTTCACCCCTCCACTTT. Protein sequence: CASSLHDTSSPLHF.

The rearrangement joins TRBV6-1 to TRBJ1-3; 7 bases agree with TRBD1. The germline gives CDR1 MNHNS, CDR2 SASEGT. The J segment lost 4 bases and the V segment lost 3 bases, leaving 3 bases of the junction unmatched. CDR3 length: 14 residues. The CDR3 DNA sequence: TGTGCCAGCAGTGAGACAGGGTGGGGAAACACCATATATTTT. This translates into CASSETGWGNTIYF.

The chain is built from TRBV11-2 and TRBJ2-7; 9 positions match TRBD1. The CDR3 is 13 amino acids. Germline CDR1 and CDR2: SGHAT and FQNNGV. Trimming cost V 5 bases and J 7 bases; bases outside gene matches: 6. The CDR3 here is CASSRDREWEQYF. As DNA, the CDR3 is TGTGCCAGCAGCCGGGACAGGGAGTGGGAGCAGTACTTC.

Comments on this clone: Other DNA sequences in this specimen translate into the identical CDR3. The chain employs TRBV4-2 and TRBJ2-1; 12 bases map to TRBD2. Germline values: CDR1 LGHNA, CDR2 YNFKEQ. The CDR3 spans 16 residues. J lost 4 bases, V lost 1 base, and 2 bases had no gene match. The CDR3 spells CASSQALAGGYNEQFF. The CDR3 bases are TGTGCCAGCAGCCAAGCGCTAGCGGGAGGGTACAATGAGCAGTTCTTC.

The chain has TRBV6-1 and TRBJ2-7; a possible D gene is TRBD1 (5 bases). CDR1 MNHNS and CDR2 SASEGT come from the germline V gene. V shed 8 bases and J shed 2 bases, with 16 bases lying between them. CDR3 length: 14 amino acids. As DNA, the CDR3 is TGTGCCAGCTCCTTAGGGGAAACAACCTACGAGCAGTACTTC. Encoded protein: CASSLGETTYEQYF.